This TCR beta chain appears in the sequencing data of a study of cytomegalovirus exposure and HLA in healthy donors. V dropped 8 bases and J dropped 2; count of bases not matched to a gene: 6. This CDR3 contains 15 residues. The germline CDR1 and CDR2 sequences are SEHNR and FQNEAQ (reference sequence). PCR used 60 Vbeta primers and 13 Jbeta primers. Clones were sequenced by immunoSEQ multiplex PCR, and TCRdb holds only the in-frame ones, with some missing. The profile covers under 200,000 clones, with roughly 77% appearing a single time and about 7.7% taken by the ten largest. Input material: PBMCs. This sequence was found in a woman aged 40 to 50 in good health and CMV-seropositive. V and J are TRBV7-9 and TRBJ2-6; 7 bases are shared with TRBD2. CDR3 DNA sequence: TGTGCCAGCGGGGGGGTAGGCGCTGGGGCCAACGTCCTGACTTTC. Its protein is CASGGVGAGANVLTF.